These 4 T cell receptor beta chains originate from one sample sequenced in a study of blood T cell repertoires in COVID-19. Repertoires were generated with immunoSEQ multiplex PCR, while TCRdb's copy carries only in-frame clones and drops some. This sample has 200,000 to 250,000 clones; around 88% occur once, and the top ten carry around 12%. The sequencing sample was made of peripheral blood. These TCRs come from a man at least 80 years old with acute or convalescent COVID-19.

The V and J genes are TRBV3-1 (or the pseudogene TRBV3-2) and TRBJ2-7; TRBD2 might be the D (6 bases). Looked up from germline, CDR1 is LGHDT and CDR2 is YNNKEL (reference sequence). V lost 3 bases and J lost 6, with 15 bases in between. There are 14 residues in the CDR3. CDR3 sequence (DNA): TGTGCCAGCAGCCAGGAGGGAGGTTCCCGCGAGCAGTACTTC. As protein: CASSQEGGSREQYF.

This chain joins TRBV5-4 and TRBJ1-1; 8 positions agree with TRBD1. The CDR3 totals 13 residues. The J segment lost 10 bases and the V segment lost 2 bases, leaving 7 bases of the junction unmatched. The germline gives CDR1 SGHNT, CDR2 YYREEE (reference sequence). The CDR3 nucleotides read TGTGCCAGCAGCTTCCCGCAGGGGGCTGTAGCTTTCTTT. Translated: CASSFPQGAVAFF. The full variable domain, in which reference TRBV5-4 and TRBJ1-1 provide the parts outside the CDR3, is ETGVTQSPTHLIKTRGQQVTLRCSSQSGHNTVSWYQQALGQGPQFIFQYYREEENGRGNFPPRFSGLQFPNYSSELNVNALELDDSALYLCASSFPQGAVAFFGQGTRLTVV.

The rearrangement uses TRBV6-5 and TRBJ1-1; D possibly corresponds to TRBD1 (6 bases). The CDR3 is made up of 15 amino acids. V shed 2 bases and J shed 11 bases, with 21 bases lying between them. Germline V gene sequence: CDR1 MNHEY, CDR2 SVGAGI. In DNA, the CDR3 is TGTGCCAGCAGTTACCTCGGGACAAAAGGAACTAACGCTTTCTTT. As protein: CASSYLGTKGTNAFF.

This clone occurred once. This chain links TRBV9 with TRBJ2-2; 7 nucleotides agree with TRBD1. The CDR3 consists of 14 residues. Germline trimming cut 2 bases from V and 5 bases from J; bases unmatched to any gene: 3. Germline-derived CDR1 and CDR2 are SGDLS and YYNGEE. In DNA, the CDR3 is TGTGCCAGCAGCGTTTCCAGGGGGACCGGGGAGCTGTTTTTT. It yields the protein CASSVSRGTGELFF.